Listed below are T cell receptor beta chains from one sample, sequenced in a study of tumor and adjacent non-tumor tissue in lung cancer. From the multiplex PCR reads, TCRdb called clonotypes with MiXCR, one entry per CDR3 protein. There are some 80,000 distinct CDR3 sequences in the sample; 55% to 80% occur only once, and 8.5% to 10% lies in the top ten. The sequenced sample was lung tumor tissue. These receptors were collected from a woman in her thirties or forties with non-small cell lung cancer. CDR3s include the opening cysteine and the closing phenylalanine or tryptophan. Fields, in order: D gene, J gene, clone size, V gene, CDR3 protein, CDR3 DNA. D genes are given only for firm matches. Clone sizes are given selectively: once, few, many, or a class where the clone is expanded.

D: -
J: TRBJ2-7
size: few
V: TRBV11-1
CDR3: CASSLMLGRYEEYF
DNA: TGTGCCAGCAGCTTAATGCTCGGCAGGTACGAGGAGTACTTC

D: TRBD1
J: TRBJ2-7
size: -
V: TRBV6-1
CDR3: CASSERETGAYDKYF
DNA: TGTGCCAGCAGTGAACGGGAGACAGGGGCCTACGATAAGTACTTC

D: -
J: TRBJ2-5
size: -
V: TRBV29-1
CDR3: CRVEDGEQQETQYF
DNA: TGCAGAGTTGAAGACGGGGAACAGCAAGAGACCCAATACTTC

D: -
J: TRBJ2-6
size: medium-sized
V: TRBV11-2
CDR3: CASSQTAGANVLTF
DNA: TGTGCCAGCAGCCAAACAGCTGGGGCCAACGTCCTGACTTTC

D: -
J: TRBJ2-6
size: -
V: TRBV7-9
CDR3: CASSLVSVSGANVLAF
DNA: TGTGCCAGCAGCTTAGTCTCGGTGTCTGGGGCCAACGTCCTGGCTTTT

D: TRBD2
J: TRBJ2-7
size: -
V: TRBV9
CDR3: CASSVRGSGNYEQYF
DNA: TGTGCCAGCAGCGTAAGGGGTAGCGGGAACTACGAGCAGTACTTC

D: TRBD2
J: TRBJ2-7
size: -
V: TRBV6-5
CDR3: CASSIAGASYEQYF
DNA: TGTGCCAGCAGTATAGCGGGGGCCTCCTATGAGCAGTACTTC

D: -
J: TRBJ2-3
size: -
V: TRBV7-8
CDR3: CAGSFSTQGTDTQYF
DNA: TGCGCCGGCAGCTTTAGTACACAGGGCACAGATACGCAGTATTTT

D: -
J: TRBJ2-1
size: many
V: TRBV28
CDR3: CASSLAGYGDEQFF
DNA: TGTGCCAGCAGTTTGGCAGGGTACGGCGATGAGCAGTTCTTC

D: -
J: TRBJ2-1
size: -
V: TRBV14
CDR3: CVSSQGGGWSFNEQFF
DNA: TGTGTCAGCAGCCAAGGTGGAGGGTGGTCCTTCAATGAGCAGTTCTTC